In its sample, the clone carrying this T cell receptor (beta chain) was seen many times. V was trimmed by 5 bases and J by 3 bases, leaving 19 bases between them. Germline values: CDR1 SGHRS, CDR2 YFSETQ. The CDR3 consists of 16 residues. This sample was included in a study of identical twins. TCRdb reprocessed the 5' RACE reads via MiXCR and lists one record per CDR3 protein. The sample gives 200,000 to 250,000 distinct CDR3 sequences, around 7% of which show up once; roughly 3.6% is in the top ten. These same records also appear under a second study, on yellow fever vaccine responses in identical twins.

V usage is TRBV5-1 and J usage is TRBJ2-3; D possibly matches TRBD1 or TRBD2 (5 bases each). Input material: memory (CD45RO+) T cells sorted from blood. The sequence came from a woman aged 18-29 years in good health. The CDR3 DNA reads TGCGCCAGCAGGCTTTTTAGGAGTGGGGGAACAGATACGCAGTATTTT. Translating it yields CASRLFRSGGTDTQYF.